This is a list of T cell receptor beta chains from one sample in a study of blood T cells in healthy people across ages. Each CDR3 protein gets one entry after TCRdb re-called the 5' RACE reads with MiXCR. The repertoire holds around 990,000 distinct CDR3 sequences, with less than 25% as singletons. These data are also associated with another study on T cells of mothers and their children.

Sequenced: blood. The receptors were gathered from a girl aged 2 to 9 in good health. Each CDR3 is given with its conserved first and last residue. Each record gives: J gene, D gene, V gene, clone size, CDR3 protein, CDR3 DNA. D genes are given only for firm matches. Clone size is stated in some rows and not others, as once, few, many or a class when expanded.

>TRBJ2-7|TRBD1|TRBV29-1|-
CSVEGAGTGESYEQYF
TGCAGCGTTGAAGGGGCAGGGACAGGGGAAAGCTACGAGCAGTACTTC
>TRBJ2-7|TRBD2|TRBV7-2|few
CASSLVPTLAGDYEQYF
TGTGCCAGCAGCTTAGTACCTACCCTAGCGGGAGACTACGAGCAGTACTTC
>TRBJ2-7|-|TRBV6-2/TRBV6-3|-
CASSYFGAGVYEQYF
TGTGCCAGCAGTTATTTCGGCGCAGGGGTTTACGAGCAGTACTTC
>TRBJ2-7|-|TRBV29-1|-
CSALPGQSYEQYF
TGCAGCGCCCTCCCGGGCCAGTCGTACGAGCAGTACTTC
>TRBJ2-1|-|TRBV6-5|few
CASSSISGASYNEQFF
TGTGCCAGCAGTTCAATTAGCGGAGCATCCTACAATGAGCAGTTCTTC
>TRBJ2-5|TRBD2|TRBV7-9|-
CASSLSGGAGTQYF
TGTGCCAGCAGCCTAAGCGGGGGGGCGGGGACCCAGTACTTC
>TRBJ1-2|-|TRBV20-1|few
CSASIPGSVYGYTF
TGCAGTGCTAGCATACCGGGTAGCGTCTATGGCTACACCTTC
>TRBJ1-2|-|TRBV4-3|few
CASSQDVGNYGYTF
TGCGCCAGCAGCCAAGATGTGGGCAACTATGGCTACACCTTC
>TRBJ2-5|-|TRBV4-3|-
CASSQDESETQYF
TGCGCCAGCAGCCAAGATGAGTCAGAGACCCAGTACTTC
>TRBJ1-1|-|TRBV28|-
CASSLGQTEPMNTEAFF
TGTGCCAGCAGCCTCGGACAAACTGAACCCATGAACACTGAAGCTTTCTTT
>TRBJ1-3|-|TRBV29-1|-
CSVSGEGNTIYF
TGCAGCGTTTCGGGTGAGGGAAACACCATATATTTT
>TRBJ1-1|TRBD1|TRBV6-2/TRBV6-3|few
CASSYVYDGTGGYYTEAFF
TGTGCCAGCAGTTATGTGTACGACGGGACAGGGGGCTACTACACTGAAGCTTTCTTT
>TRBJ2-3|-|TRBV7-2|-
CASSKGPRGDTQYF
TGTGCCAGCAGCAAAGGACCGAGGGGGGATACGCAGTATTTT
>TRBJ2-5|-|TRBV29-1|-
CSVGADGSYEQYF
TGCAGCGTTGGGGCGGACGGATCCTACGAACAGTACTTC
>TRBJ2-7|-|TRBV20-1|-
CSAREGPGGQSSYEQYF
TGCAGTGCTAGAGAGGGACCAGGAGGACAAAGCTCCTACGAGCAGTACTTC
>TRBJ2-5|-|TRBV2|-
CASSENARSPFGETQYF
TGTGCCAGCAGTGAAAATGCCAGAAGCCCTTTTGGGGAGACCCAGTACTTC
>TRBJ2-1|-|TRBV12-3/TRBV12-4|-
CATDDTGNNEQFF
TGTGCCACGGACGACACGGGGAACAATGAGCAGTTCTTC
>TRBJ1-1|-|TRBV20-1|-
CSWLNTEAFF
TGCAGCTGGCTGAACACTGAAGCTTTCTTT
>TRBJ2-1|-|TRBV29-1|few
CSVEEFTKAYNEQFF
TGCAGCGTTGAAGAATTTACAAAGGCTTACAATGAGCAGTTCTTC
>TRBJ2-7|TRBD2|TRBV20-1|few
CSAGKREPYEQYF
TGCAGTGCTGGGAAGCGGGAGCCCTACGAGCAGTACTTC
>TRBJ2-1|-|TRBV29-1|-
CSVEERDDEQFF
TGCAGCGTTGAAGAAAGAGATGATGAGCAGTTCTTC
>TRBJ1-5|TRBD1|TRBV28|-
CASSSNRQGFSGSNQPQHF
TGTGCCAGCAGTTCCAATAGACAGGGCTTCTCGGGTAGCAATCAGCCCCAGCATTTT
>TRBJ1-2|-|TRBV20-1|-
CSARVAVAQYGYTF
TGCAGTGCTAGAGTTGCGGTAGCTCAGTATGGCTACACCTTC
>TRBJ2-4|-|TRBV3-1|-
CASSQASRLTAKNIQYF
TGTGCCAGCAGCCAAGCCTCCAGGCTCACAGCCAAAAACATTCAGTACTTC
>TRBJ2-7|-|TRBV12-3/TRBV12-4|few
CASAGVGQPPYF
TGTGCCAGCGCCGGGGTCGGACAGCCTCCGTACTTC
>TRBJ1-5|-|TRBV5-8|-
CASSLVGNPQHF
TGTGCCAGCAGCTTGGTGGGGAACCCCCAGCATTTT
>TRBJ2-7|-|TRBV5-6|few
CASSLMRQRDLEQYF
TGTGCCAGCAGCTTGATGCGACAGAGGGACCTCGAGCAGTACTTC
>TRBJ2-4|TRBD1|TRBV7-9|-
CASSAPDRGDIQYF
TGTGCCAGCAGCGCCCCTGACAGGGGAGACATTCAGTACTTC